The sequence of this T cell receptor beta chain was determined in a study of human T cells and chemical hapten exposure. Across the study: Upper-back patches of 0.01% DPC were read at 6 days. Alopecia areata, totalis or universalis affected patients who were mostly female.

Germline V CDR1 and CDR2: MNHEY, SVGAGI. Counting both end residues, the CDR3 totals 11 amino acids. General study findings and limits: Relative to control repertoires, expanded TCRs gave rise to significantly more large CDR3 similarity clusters.

The time point is: patch test 1, 2 weeks after DPC sensitization. As for treatment: therapeutic diphenylcyclopropenone sensitization with weekly scalp DPC. TCRdb ran MiXCR on the RACE reads and lists one entry per CDR3 protein. The sample holds approximately 350,000 distinct CDR3 sequences, about 7% seen once. There are a few counts of this clonotype. Its antigen is unknown. As the CDR3 is not closed by the conserved phenylalanine or tryptophan, this likely results from a read error. The DNA is omitted, as the CDR3 cannot be located on it reliably, and the CDR3 follows TCRdb's listing. V and J are TRBV6-5 and TRBJ2-1; TRBD1, as called in the table, went unchecked against the DNA. The clonotype comes from a woman under 30 with alopecia areata. Some clones in this sample may be carry-over from other donors' samples. The sequencing here drew on whole blood, taken in connection with sensitization to the hapten diphenylcyclopropenone (DPC). Here the CDR3 reads CASSWPPLPGA.